A single sample is the source of the 2 T cell receptor beta chains below, sequenced in a study of siplizumab effects on memory and regulatory T cells. Here immunoSEQ multiplex PCR was the method, and the copy in TCRdb shows in-frame clones only, minus some. The sample holds some 90,000 clones, approximately 90% seen once. Sample: CD4+ T cells sorted from blood. The receptors were sampled from a human donor in good health.

The chain has TRBV7-8 and TRBJ2-5; TRBD2 matches 12 bases. The J call is in doubt because the DNA end fits TRBJ2-7 better. CDR3 length: 15 residues. CDR1 and CDR2 from the germline V gene are SGHVS and FQNEAQ. CDR3 residues: CASSRLAGARDEQYF. The CDR3 DNA follows: TGTGCCAGCAGCAGACTAGCGGGAGCCAGGGACGAGCAGTACTTC.

The gene calls are TRBV7-9 and TRBJ2-7; D possibly matches TRBD1 or TRBD2 (5 bases each). Germline V lookup: CDR1 SEHNR, CDR2 FQNEAQ (reference sequence). The CDR3 loop spans 14 amino acids. V was clipped by 6 bases and J by 2 bases, with 14 bases between them. The CDR3 protein is CASSPGGEAYEQYF. The CDR3 DNA is TGTGCCAGCAGTCCTGGGGGAGAGGCCTACGAGCAGTACTTC. The whole variable domain, filled in from reference TRBV7-9 and TRBJ2-7, reads DTGVSQNPRHKITKRGQNVTFRCDPISEHNRLYWYRQTLGQGPEFLTYFQNEAQLEKSRLLSDRFSAERPKGSFSTLEIQRTEQGDSAMYLCASSPGGEAYEQYFGPGTRLTVT.